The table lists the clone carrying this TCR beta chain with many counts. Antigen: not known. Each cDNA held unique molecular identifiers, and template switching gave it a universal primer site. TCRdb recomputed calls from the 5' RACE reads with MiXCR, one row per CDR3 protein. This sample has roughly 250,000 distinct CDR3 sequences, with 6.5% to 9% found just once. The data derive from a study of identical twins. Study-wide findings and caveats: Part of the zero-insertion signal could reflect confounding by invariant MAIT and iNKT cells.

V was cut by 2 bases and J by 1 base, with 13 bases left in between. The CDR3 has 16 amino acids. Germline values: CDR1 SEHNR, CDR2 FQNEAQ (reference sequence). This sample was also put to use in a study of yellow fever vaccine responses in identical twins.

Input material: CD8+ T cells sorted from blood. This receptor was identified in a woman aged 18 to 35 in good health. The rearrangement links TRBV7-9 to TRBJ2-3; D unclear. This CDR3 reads CASSLRWQDGTDTQYF. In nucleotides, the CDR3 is TGTGCCAGCAGCTTACGTTGGCAGGATGGCACAGATACGCAGTATTTT.